The text below deals with one T cell receptor beta chain. Its specificity is unknown. Germline assignment: CDR1 LNHNV and CDR2 YYDKDF (reference sequence). The CDR3 is 14 residues long. Trimming cost V 1 base and J 5 bases, with 11 bases left between them. This entry is derived from a study of cytomegalovirus exposure and HLA in healthy donors. Findings and limits, study-wide: Relative to equally common others, HLA-associated TCR beta chains showed greater clonal expansion in a later analysis. For cytomegalovirus status, the classifier reportedly gave diagnoses with high specificity and sensitivity.

The PCR used 60 Vbeta and 13 Jbeta primers. Sequencing was performed with immunoSEQ multiplex PCR; in TCRdb, only in-frame clones are kept and a portion is missing. The repertoire has over 75,000 clones, roughly 83% of them found once; the top ten carry about 3.1%. The material sequenced was PBMCs. The V and J genes are TRBV15 and TRBJ2-5; weak D call: TRBD1 (5 bases). This sequence originates from a male donor in good health and CMV-seropositive. The CDR3 reads CATSRAQGTETQYF. The CDR3 DNA reads TGTGCCACCAGCAGAGCCCAGGGAACGGAGACCCAGTACTTC. Full variable domain (rest looked up from reference TRBV15 and TRBJ2-5): DAMVIQNPRYQVTQFGKPVTLSCSQTLNHNVMYWYQQKSSQAPKLLFHYYDKDFNNEADTPDNFQSRRPNTSFCFLDIRSPGLGDTAMYLCATSRAQGTETQYFGPGTRLLVL.